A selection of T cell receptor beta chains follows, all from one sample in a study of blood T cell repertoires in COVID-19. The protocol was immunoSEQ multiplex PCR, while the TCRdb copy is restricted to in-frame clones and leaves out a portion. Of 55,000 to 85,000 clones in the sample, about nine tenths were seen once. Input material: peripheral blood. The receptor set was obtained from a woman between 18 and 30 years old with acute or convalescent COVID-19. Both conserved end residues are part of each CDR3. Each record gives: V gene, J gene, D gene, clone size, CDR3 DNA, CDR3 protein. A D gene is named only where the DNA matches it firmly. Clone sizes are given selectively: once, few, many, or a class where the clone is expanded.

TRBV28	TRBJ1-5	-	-	TGTGCCAGCAGTTCCCAGATTCATCAGCCCCAGCATTTT	CASSSQIHQPQHF
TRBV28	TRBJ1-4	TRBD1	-	TGTGCCAGCAGTTTTGGGACAGGGCTAAATGAAAAACTGTTTTTT	CASSFGTGLNEKLFF
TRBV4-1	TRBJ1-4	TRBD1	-	TGCGCCAGCAGCCAAGGGACAGGGGGCAGGGAAAAACTGTTTTTT	CASSQGTGGREKLFF
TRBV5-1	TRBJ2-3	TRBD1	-	TGCGCCAGCAGCTTGGCCCTAGGACAGGGAACACATACGCAGTATTTT	CASSLALGQGTHTQYF
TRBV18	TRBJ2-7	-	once	TGTGCCAGCTCACCGATGCAGAATAACGAGCAGTACTTC	CASSPMQNNEQYF
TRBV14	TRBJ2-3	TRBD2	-	TGTGCCAGCAGCCACCGGGACTACACAGATACGCAGTATTTT	CASSHRDYTDTQYF
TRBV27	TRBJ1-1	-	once	TGTGCCAGCAGTTTGCAGGGCCGCACTGAAGCTTTCTTT	CASSLQGRTEAFF
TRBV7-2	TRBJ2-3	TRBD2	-	TGTGCCAGCAGCCCAGCGGGACTAGCGGGAGGGGCTGGGACGCAGTATTTT	CASSPAGLAGGAGTQYF
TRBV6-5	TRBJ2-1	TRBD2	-	TGTGCCACCGCGGACATGGGACTAGCGGGCAATGAGCAGTTCTTC	CATADMGLAGNEQFF
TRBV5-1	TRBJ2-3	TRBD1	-	TGCGCCAGCAGCACCCAGGGGGCTAGCACAGATACGCAGTATTTT	CASSTQGASTDTQYF
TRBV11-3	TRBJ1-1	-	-	TGTGCCAGCAGCTTAACACTGAACACTGAAGCTTTCTTT	CASSLTLNTEAFF
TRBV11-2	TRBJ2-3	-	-	TGTGCCAGCTGCCTGGACTATCCCACAGATACGCAGTATTTT	CASCLDYPTDTQYF
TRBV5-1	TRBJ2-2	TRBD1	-	TGCGCCAGCAGCAGATCCGGGACAGGGAACACCGGGGAGCTGTTTTTT	CASSRSGTGNTGELFF
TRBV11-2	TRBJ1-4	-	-	TGTGCCAGCAGCCCATGGGCCATCTCAACTAATGAAAAACTGTTTTTT	CASSPWAISTNEKLFF